This T cell receptor beta chain was sequenced in a study of T cells after yellow fever vaccination (dated by TCRdb to about 2019). For the wider study: Libraries from fractions with low cell numbers were prepared with the SMART-Seq v4 Ultra Low Input RNA kit. Bulk PBMC replicates and cell subsets were isolated from blood drawn at multiple timepoints before and after both primary and secondary immunization. Two healthy male donors, one aged 18 to 30 and one aged 30 to 40 years, were included in the cohort. To track T-cell clones before and after primary and booster YFV17D yellow fever vaccination, bulk TCR alpha and beta repertoires were sequenced longitudinally. General study outcomes and caveats: Because only two donors were included in the study, the extent to which the findings can be generalized is limited. Most clones expanded after primary vaccination (almost 98% of CD4 and 80% to 90% of CD8) were re-detected after the booster, suggesting that broad memory maintenance occurred. The secondary T-cell response was weaker than the primary response but faster, peaking on day 5 instead of day 15. FACS-sorted repertoires could contain abundant contaminating clonotypes from the bulk population, so computational filtering was required. A small fraction of clonotypes showed up in both the CD4 and CD8 compartments, probably as a result of convergent recombination.

A note on this clonotype: Its cognate antigen has yet to be identified. Within one base of it there is no much larger clone, and no base qualities were kept.

TCR cDNA was synthesized by 5'RACE template switching, through which a universal primer site and unique molecular identifiers were introduced. cDNA synthesis was primed from both the TCR alpha and TCR beta constant segments. Library amplification used two PCR steps, and the second PCR step added sample barcodes and sequencing adapters. Sequencing of the libraries was done on either Illumina HiSeq 2500 (2x100 bp) or NovaSeq (2x150 bp). In the original analysis: Reads were demultiplexed and collapsed into UMI consensus sequences with MIGEC, and V(D)J alignment was performed with MiXCR. Using edgeR on replicate PBMC samples, clonotypes were called vaccine-responding if FDR was below 0.01 and the log2 fold change was above 5 up to day 15. Each bulk clonotype received a CD4 or CD8 identity based on whether the sequenced CD4 or CD8 repertoire contained that clonotype at higher abundance. Starting from the raw public reads, TCRdb applied fastp trimming at Q25, assembled clones with MiXCR and retained in-frame beta chains. Every CDR3 protein is listed once, alongside the most common genes and DNA of its rows. The V and J calls were determined by TCRdb, not by the authors. The table for this sample lists a few hundred thousand distinct CDR3 sequences; 17% of them were counted only once. Around 15% of the sample is taken by the ten largest.

Measured from the cysteine to the phenylalanine, the CDR3 is 14 residues long. The only DNA kept is the CDR3, 42 bases in frame from the first base. V is cut back by 1 base and J by 7 bases, with 8 bases in the junction unmatched. Taken from the germline V gene (reference sequence), the CDR1 and CDR2 loops are DFQATT and SNEGSKA. Reading the label with the study, this specimen's treatment or condition is: live attenuated yellow fever vaccine strain. At each blood-draw timepoint, two biological replicates of bulk PBMCs were obtained. PBMCs were isolated from peripheral blood using a standard Ficoll-Paque protocol. RNA was extracted with TriZol from bulk PBMCs, CD4 and CD8 fractions, and dextramer-positive and dextramer-negative fractions.

The source was PBMCs, collected 4 to 5 days after the first yellow fever vaccination. The V and J genes are TRBV20-1 and TRBJ1-1; TRBD1 fits 8 bases in the junction. The receptor comes from a young man who received the YFV17D yellow fever vaccine. The bases are TGCAGTGCTAGAGTACGTCAGGGGGCGGGTGAAGCTTTCTTT. Its protein reads: CSARVRQGAGEAFF.